This T cell receptor beta chain was captured by sequencing in a study of Ad26.COV2.S vaccination and SARS-CoV-2 variants. Findings and caveats of the study: The study found higher spike-specific TCR breadth in vaccine than placebo recipients.

To note about this clone: Its antigen is undetermined.

Method: immunoSEQ multiplex PCR; TCRdb's copy keeps in-frame clones and lacks some. The sample lists hundreds of thousands of clones, over 75% seen once, with more than 10% in the top ten. Deletions cut 5 bases from V and 6 bases from J, with 23 bases between. This CDR3 has 16 residues. CDR1 SGHAT and CDR2 FQNNGV come from the germline V gene. The sample's treatment: around 19 received Ad26.COV2.S at low or high dose, single or two shots; several received placebo; per-sample allocation not given. Samples analyzed were those drawn on day 63 after the first vaccine or placebo injection. The sequenced sample was peripheral blood, obtained in a trial of Ad26.COV2.S vaccine versus placebo. The chain couples TRBV11-2 to TRBJ2-7; D is unclear. This receptor was taken from a person between 18 and 65 years old who received the Ad26.COV2.S COVID-19 vaccine or a placebo. In nucleotides, the CDR3 is TGTGCCAGCAGCCCCTTGGTCATTCAGCCCTCCCTCGAGCAGTACTTC. Residues: CASSPLVIQPSLEQYF.